The 26 T cell receptor beta chains presented below share a single source sample, sequenced in a study of T cell repertoires in cytomegalovirus infection (dated 2019 in TCRdb). The sequencer was an Illumina HiSeq 1500. The public reads were quality trimmed at Q25 with fastp and then assembled into clones with MiXCR by TCRdb, keeping productive beta chains. Duplicate CDR3 protein sequences are folded into a single record with the most common DNA and genes. For this sample the table gives 450,000 to 600,000 distinct CDR3 sequences, of which about 42% were detected only once. The top ten clonotypes cover approximately 40% of the sample. The treatment or condition label, as the study defines it: in vitro stimulation with specific CMV peptide epitopes to enrich CMV-specific T cells. No cognate antigen is known for these TCRs. This specimen was cultured PBMCs, taken from culture after CMV antigen stimulation. The receptors derive from a human donor in good health (CMV status not recorded). Some clones in this sample may be carry-over from other donors' samples.

This clonotype was observed at least ten times. This chain joins TRBV12-3 or TRBV12-4 and TRBJ2-7, with a tentative D call TRBD2 (5 bases). The CDR3 is 14 residues long. V gave up 8 bases and J gave up 6 bases, with 20 bases separating them. The CDR3 loop is CASSRWGALGEQYF. CDR3 bases: TGTGCCAGCTCGAGGTGGGGAGCTCTCGGCGAGCAGTACTTC.

This clonotype was observed a handful of times. V is TRBV4-2 and J is TRBJ2-3, with 15 nucleotides matching TRBD2. V gave up 4 bases and J gave up 1 base; unmatched junction bases: 9. The germline gives CDR1 LGHNA, CDR2 YNFKEQ. The CDR3 extends over 19 amino acids. The CDR3 spells CASSPFGTSGGRRTDTQYF. The CDR3 coding sequence is TGTGCCAGCAGCCCATTTGGGACTAGCGGGGGGAGACGCACAGATACGCAGTATTTT.

The count of this clonotype is one. CDR3 amino acids: CASSLEGARGLSYGYTF. The CDR3 bases are TGTGCCAGCAGCTTAGAAGGCGCCAGGGGGCTTTCCTATGGCTACACCTTC. This chain connects TRBV7-2 to TRBJ1-2; 8 bases are shared with TRBD1. Unmatched junction bases numbered 11, after V lost 1 base and J lost 4 bases. Germline lookup yields CDR1 SGHTA and CDR2 FQGNSA. The CDR3 length is 17 residues.

This clonotype was detected a few times. The V and J genes are TRBV7-8 and TRBJ2-2, with 9 nucleotides matching TRBD1. This CDR3 comprises 14 residues. J lost 5 bases, V lost 5 bases, and 3 bases had no gene match. The germline V gene has CDR1 SGHVS and CDR2 FQNEAQ. The DNA of the CDR3 is TGTGCCAGCAGCCCCGGGACAGGGACCGGGGAGCTGTTTTTT. Residues: CASSPGTGTGELFF.

This clonotype was seen only a few times. The rearrangement joins TRBV6-1 to TRBJ1-1, with unresolved D. The CDR3 contains 14 residues. V shed 2 bases and J shed 1 base, with 8 bases lying between them. In germline, CDR1 is MNHNS, CDR2 SASEGT. The CDR3 region is CASSERYRNTEAFF. CDR3 nucleotide sequence: TGTGCCAGCAGTGAACGGTATAGGAACACTGAAGCTTTCTTT.

This clonotype occurred a few times. The genes are TRBV20-1 and TRBJ1-1; tentative D call: TRBD1 (6 bases). The CDR3 spans 16 residues. V was shortened by 0 bases and J by 0 bases, with 14 bases between the two germline ends. Germline CDR1 DFQATT, CDR2 SNEGSKA (reference sequence). CDR3 coding DNA: TGCAGTGCTAGAGATCCAGACAGGTGGGTGAACACTGAAGCTTTCTTT. Translating gives CSARDPDRWVNTEAFF.

The chain uses TRBV27 and TRBJ1-5; tentatively, D is TRBD1 (6 bases). Per the germline V gene, CDR1 is MNHEY and CDR2 is SMNVEV (reference sequence). The CDR3 covers 15 residues. Trimming left V 2 bases short and J 5 bases short, with 13 bases between. This CDR3 reads CASSLGWGAHQPQHF. The CDR3 DNA reads TGTGCCAGCAGTTTAGGTTGGGGGGCCCATCAGCCCCAGCATTTT.

V usage is TRBV4-1 and J usage is TRBJ1-4; tentative D call: TRBD1 (6 bases). The CDR3 is 16 residues long. Germline lookup yields CDR1 MGHRA and CDR2 YSYEKL. Between the trimmed V and J ends, which lost 5 bases and 3 bases, there was a span of 16 bases. The CDR3 DNA sequence: TGCGCCAGCAGCTCCGCCAGGGGTTACGCTAATGAAAAACTGTTTTTT. As protein: CASSSARGYANEKLFF.

V and J are TRBV29-1 and TRBJ1-4, with 9 bases identical to TRBD1. The CDR3 loop spans 14 amino acids. In germline, CDR1 is SQVTM, CDR2 ANQGSEA. V shed 4 bases and J 6 bases; nucleotides not matched to a gene: 6. The CDR3 is CSVARDREDEKLFF. CDR3 nucleotides: TGCAGCGTTGCCCGGGACAGGGAGGATGAAAAACTGTTTTTT.

This clonotype showed up just a few times. The chain joins TRBV10-3 to TRBJ2-1, with D perhaps assigned TRBD1 or TRBD2 (5 bases each). V gave up 0 bases and J gave up 8 bases, with 8 bases separating them. CDR3 size: 13 residues. CDR1 is ENHRY, CDR2 SYGVKD, per germline. The chain's CDR3 is CAISESTADEQFF. The CDR3, as DNA: TGTGCCATCAGTGAGTCGACAGCGGATGAGCAGTTCTTC.

The chain recombines TRBV7-2 with TRBJ2-1, with 10 bases lining up with TRBD2. The CDR3 spans 14 residues. The germline V gene has CDR1 SGHTA and CDR2 FQGNSA. The ends lost 5 bases at V and 7 bases at J; junction bases unmatched: 5. CDR3 nucleotide sequence: TGTGCCAGCAGCGAGCGGGGGGGCGGGAATGAGCAGTTCTTC. Amino acid sequence: CASSERGGGNEQFF.

This clonotype was seen a handful of times. The chain employs TRBV7-9 and TRBJ2-7; TRBD1 matches at 10 bases. The J segment lost 8 bases and the V segment lost 5 bases, leaving 9 bases of the junction unmatched. This CDR3 contains 14 residues. CDR1 is SEHNR and CDR2 is FQNEAQ in the germline V gene (reference sequence). The CDR3 loop reads CASSERDRGGKQYF. In DNA form, the CDR3 reads TGTGCCAGCAGCGAACGGGACAGGGGCGGAAAGCAGTACTTC.

This clonotype was recorded a few times. The CDR3 bases are TGCGCCAGCAGCCAAGATGCGCGCACAAGGGGCTACACCTTC. This codes for CASSQDARTRGYTF. The chain carries TRBV4-1 and TRBJ1-2; D gene unclear. V was pared by 0 bases and J by 8 bases, with 13 bases between. The germline V gene encodes CDR1 MGHRA and CDR2 YSYEKL. The CDR3 is made up of 14 amino acids.

The genes are TRBV5-5 and TRBJ1-5; D perhaps matches TRBD1 (6 bases). There are 13 residues in the CDR3. Germline values: CDR1 SGHKS, CDR2 YYEKEE (reference sequence). V dropped 1 base and J dropped 7 bases, with 9 bases sitting between them. The CDR3 bases are TGTGCCAGCAGCTTGAGAAGGGGGCAGCCCCAGCATTTT. Residues: CASSLRRGQPQHF.

J is TRBJ2-1 and V is TRBV4-1, with TRBD2 as a possible D gene (5 bases). Trimming removed 0 bases at V and 9 bases at J, with 12 bases between. Looked up from germline, CDR1 is MGHRA and CDR2 is YSYEKL. The CDR3 is 14 amino acids. The CDR3 DNA reads TGCGCCAGCAGCCAAGATCGCGCGGGCCTTGAGCAGTTCTTC. Translation: CASSQDRAGLEQFF.

This clonotype occurred a few times. The J gene is TRBJ1-2, the V gene TRBV5-1, with 11 bases that match TRBD1. The CDR3 contains 13 residues. Unmatched junction bases numbered 3, after V lost 5 bases and J lost 6 bases. Looked up from germline, CDR1 is SGHRS and CDR2 is YFSETQ. The CDR3 region is CASRWTGGDGYTF. The CDR3 DNA reads as TGCGCCAGCAGGTGGACAGGGGGCGATGGCTACACCTTC.

The table lists this clonotype with a count of one. This chain uses TRBV6-2 or TRBV6-3 with TRBJ1-1, with no clear D. V lost 6 bases and J 0 bases, leaving 14 bases between the germline ends. The CDR3 is 15 amino acids. The germline V gene has CDR1 MNHEY and CDR2 SVGEGT. CDR3 protein: CASRPQSFLNTEAFF. For the CDR3, the DNA is TGTGCCAGCAGGCCGCAGTCATTTTTGAACACTGAAGCTTTCTTT.

This clonotype has just a few counts. This sequence joins TRBV19 and TRBJ2-1; D is undetermined. V gave up 1 base and J gave up 9 bases, with 13 bases separating them. CDR1 LNHDA and CDR2 SQIVND come from the germline V gene (reference sequence). The CDR3 runs 14 residues. The DNA for the CDR3 is TGTGCCAGTAGTATAGCTTCCGTCTTCGGTGAGCAGTTCTTC. This translates into CASSIASVFGEQFF. The complete variable domain, with remaining parts taken from reference TRBV19 and TRBJ2-1, reads DGGITQSPKYLFRKEGQNVTLSCEQNLNHDAMYWYRQDPGQGLRLIYYSQIVNDFQKGDIAEGYSVSREKKESFPLTVTSAQKNPTAFYLCASSIASVFGEQFFGPGTRLTVL.

The table lists this clonotype with a few counts. The rearrangement links TRBV11-2 to TRBJ2-3, with TRBD2 identical over 8 bases. The trim removed 3 bases at V and 0 bases at J, leaving 5 bases unmatched. Germline V gene sequence: CDR1 SGHAT, CDR2 FQNNGV. The CDR3 sequence is 16 residues long. CDR3 protein: CASSFLAGASTDTQYF. As DNA, the CDR3 is TGTGCCAGCAGCTTTCTAGCGGGTGCTAGCACAGATACGCAGTATTTT.

This chain joins TRBV12-3 or TRBV12-4 and TRBJ2-2; D call uncertain. V was pared by 5 bases and J by 4 bases, with 11 bases between. The CDR3 contains 14 residues. In nucleotides, the CDR3 is TGTGCCAGCAGTCCTAGGCTCAGCACCGGGGAGCTGTTTTTT. This translates into CASSPRLSTGELFF.

This chain uses TRBV7-8 with TRBJ1-2; D unclear. Deletions cut 3 bases from V and 0 bases from J, with 5 bases between. Germline CDR1 reads SGHVS; CDR2 reads FQNEAQ. The CDR3 contains 13 residues. CDR3 DNA sequence: TGTGCCAGCAGCTTCAGTGCTAACTATGGCTACACCTTC. Protein product: CASSFSANYGYTF.

V is TRBV7-2 and J is TRBJ2-7; 11 bases fit TRBD2. CDR3 length: 16 residues. From germline, CDR1 is SGHTA and CDR2 FQGNSA. The trim removed 4 bases at V and 1 base at J, leaving 6 bases unmatched. The CDR3 DNA follows: TGTGCCAGCAGCTCCTCTCTAGCGGGAGGTTCCTACGAGCAGTACTTC. Encoded protein: CASSSSLAGGSYEQYF. The variable domain in full, completed from reference TRBV7-2 and TRBJ2-7, reads GAGVSQSPSNKVTEKGKDVELRCDPISGHTALYWYRQSLGQGLEFLIYFQGNSAPDKSGLPSDRFSAERTGGSVSTLTIQRTQQEDSAVYLCASSSSLAGGSYEQYFGPGTRLTVT.

The rearrangement joins TRBV12-3 or TRBV12-4 to TRBJ2-7, with D possibly matching TRBD2 (7 bases). This CDR3 has 15 residues. Trimming cost V 6 bases and J 3 bases, with 18 bases left between them. CDR3 sequence (DNA): TGTGCCAGCAGCCACATAGGGGGGGACTTCTACGAGCAGTACTTC. Amino acid sequence: CASSHIGGDFYEQYF.

The rearrangement links TRBV4-1 to TRBJ2-1; 14 nucleotides match TRBD2. The germline V gene has CDR1 MGHRA and CDR2 YSYEKL. The CDR3 totals 18 residues. J was trimmed by 3 bases and V by 4 bases; bases with no gene match: 8. CDR3: CASSLATSGGAIYNEQFF. The DNA of the CDR3 is TGCGCCAGCAGCCTTGCGACTAGCGGGGGGGCTATCTACAATGAGCAGTTCTTC.

Only a few counts were recorded for this clonotype. The J gene is TRBJ1-1, the V gene TRBV11-1; D remains ambiguous. This CDR3 has 12 residues. V shed 4 bases and J shed 4 bases, with 7 bases lying between them. The germline gives CDR1 SGHAT, CDR2 FQDESV (reference sequence). This chain's CDR3 is CASSSDTTEAFF. Here the CDR3 DNA reads TGTGCCAGCAGCTCCGATACCACTGAAGCTTTCTTT. Using reference TRBV11-1 and TRBJ1-1 for the parts outside the CDR3, the full variable domain is EAEVAQSPRYKITEKSQAVAFWCDPISGHATLYWYRQILGQGPELLVQFQDESVVDDSQLPKDRFSAERLKGVDSTLKIQPAELGDSAMYLCASSSDTTEAFFGQGTRLTVV.

This clonotype turned up a few times. V usage is TRBV7-9 and J usage is TRBJ2-5; unclear D gene. V dropped 5 bases and J dropped 0 bases, with 7 bases sitting between them. CDR3 length: 13 residues. CDR1 and CDR2 from the germline V gene are SEHNR and FQNEAQ (reference sequence). CDR3 in amino acids: CASSHNNQETQYF. The CDR3 nucleotides are TGTGCCAGCAGCCATAACAACCAAGAGACCCAGTACTTC.